This T cell receptor beta chain was recovered during a study of T cell responses to AZD1222 COVID-19 vaccine. The study, taken as a whole, reports: Distributed over spike, vaccine-associated CD4 TCRs predominated at 160-218 and 743-854.

The CDR3 runs to 13 residues. J lost 5 bases, V lost 2 bases, and 3 bases had no gene match. Germline-derived CDR1 and CDR2 are SGHDT and YYEEEE. Sequencing was performed with immunoSEQ multiplex PCR; in TCRdb, only in-frame clones are kept and a portion is missing. The sample includes fewer than 150,000 clones, 85% to 90% of them seen just once. Details on this clone: What it binds is unknown.

This material consisted of peripheral blood, taken 28 days after the second AZD1222 dose. This sequence joins TRBV5-6 and TRBJ2-7, with 8 bases aligning to TRBD1. The receptor was isolated from an adult who received the AZD1222 COVID-19 vaccine. The CDR3 DNA reads TGTGCCAGCAGCTTTGGGACAGGTAACGAGCAGTACTTC. Encoded protein: CASSFGTGNEQYF.